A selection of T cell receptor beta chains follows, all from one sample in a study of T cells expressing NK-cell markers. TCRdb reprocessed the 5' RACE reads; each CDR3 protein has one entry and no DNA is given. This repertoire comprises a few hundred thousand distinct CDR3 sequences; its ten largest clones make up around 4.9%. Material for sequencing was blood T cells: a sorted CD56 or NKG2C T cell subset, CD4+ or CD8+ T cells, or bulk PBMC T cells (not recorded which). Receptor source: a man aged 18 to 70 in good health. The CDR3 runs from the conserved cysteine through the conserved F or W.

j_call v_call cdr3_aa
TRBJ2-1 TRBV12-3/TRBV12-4 CASSDSPSGVYNEQFF
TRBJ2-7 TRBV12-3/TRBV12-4 CASSFSDRYEQYF
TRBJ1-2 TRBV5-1 CASSLRQSVPYGYTF
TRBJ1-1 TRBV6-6 CASSYGQGEAFF
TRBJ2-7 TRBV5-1 CASSLTIGEGHSEQYF
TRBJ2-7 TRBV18 CASSPLRDGEGEQYF
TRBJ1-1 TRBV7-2 CASSLAGTGGNTEAFF
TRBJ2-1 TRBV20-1 CSALPGSSSYNEQFF
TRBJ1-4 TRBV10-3 CAIGDKLNEKLFF
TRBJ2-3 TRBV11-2 CASSLLAGGFFKDTQYF
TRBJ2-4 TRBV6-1 CASSEAGAGKNIQYF
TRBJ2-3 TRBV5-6 CASSLHGITDTQYF
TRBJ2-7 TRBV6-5 CASSSTRGGLSPYIYEQYF
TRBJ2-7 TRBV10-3 CAIKSGGQTGEQYF
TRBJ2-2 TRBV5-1 CASSFRDNAGELFF
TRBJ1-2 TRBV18 CASSPPGQGYYGYTF
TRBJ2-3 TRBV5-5 CASSSIKRAGDTQYF
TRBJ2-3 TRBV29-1 CSTRGSGGARDTQYF
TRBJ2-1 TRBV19 CASSRLAGDHNEQFF
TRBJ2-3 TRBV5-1 CASSSRPLAGGFTDTQYF
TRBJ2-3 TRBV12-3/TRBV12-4 CASSYPRQGGSTDTQYF
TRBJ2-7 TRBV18 CASSPVGLAGGSYEQYF
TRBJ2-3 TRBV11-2 CASTPRGLGTDTQYF
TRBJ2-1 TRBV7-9 CASSTLTGEAYNEQFF
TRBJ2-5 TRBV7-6 CASSLAVAGGYQETQYF
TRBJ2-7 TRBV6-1 CASSQMTGSIGEQYF
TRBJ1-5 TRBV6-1 CASKRDRDNQPQHF
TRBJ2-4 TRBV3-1 CASSQEGRGDAKNIQYF
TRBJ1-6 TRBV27 CASSLFGGGESPLHF
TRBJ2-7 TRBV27 CASSARDSSSYEQYF
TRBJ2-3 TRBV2 CASSPSQLGTDTQYF
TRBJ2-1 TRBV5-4 CASSLTSGGDNEQFF
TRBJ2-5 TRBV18 CASSPQLAGPGETQYF
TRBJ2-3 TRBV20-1 CSARTGPYTDTQYF
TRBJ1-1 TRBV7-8 CASSLGGRPTEAFF
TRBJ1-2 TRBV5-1 CASSLIDGLYGYTF
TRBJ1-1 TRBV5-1 CASSQSSGGYTEAFF